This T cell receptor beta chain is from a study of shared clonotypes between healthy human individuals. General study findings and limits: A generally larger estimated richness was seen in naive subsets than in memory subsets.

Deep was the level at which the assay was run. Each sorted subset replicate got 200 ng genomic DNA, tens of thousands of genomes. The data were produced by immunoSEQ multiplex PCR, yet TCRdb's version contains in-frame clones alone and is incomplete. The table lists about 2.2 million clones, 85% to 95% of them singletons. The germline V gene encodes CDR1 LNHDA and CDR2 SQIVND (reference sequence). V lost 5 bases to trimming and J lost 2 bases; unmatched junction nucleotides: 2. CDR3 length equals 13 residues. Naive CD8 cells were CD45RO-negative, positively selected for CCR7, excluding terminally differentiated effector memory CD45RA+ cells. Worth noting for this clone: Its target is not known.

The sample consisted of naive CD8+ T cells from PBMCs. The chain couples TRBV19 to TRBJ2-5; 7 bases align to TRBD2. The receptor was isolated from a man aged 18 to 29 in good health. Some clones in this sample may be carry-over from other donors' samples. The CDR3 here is CASSWDYQETQYF. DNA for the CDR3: TGTGCCAGTAGTTGGGACTATCAAGAGACCCAGTACTTC.